Reported below is one T cell receptor beta chain. Deletions cut 0 bases from V and 7 bases from J, with 7 bases between. The V gene's germline CDR1 is SGHAT and CDR2 FQNNGV. The CDR3 covers 14 residues. Profiled with immunoSEQ multiplex PCR; TCRdb holds only in-frame clones, not every one. In the table there are around 250,000 clones, about 90% of which are singletons. These data originate in a study of blood T cell repertoires in COVID-19. The source is a human donor in a cohort exposed to, infected with or recovered from COVID-19 (not recorded which). The donor label of this sample is uncertain. Sample: PBMCs or T cells enriched from blood (not recorded which). V is TRBV11-2 and J is TRBJ1-6; D is perhaps TRBD1 (5 bases). CDR3 nucleotides: TGTGCCAGCAGCTTAGATCGGGGGAATTCACCCCTCCACTTT. Encoded protein: CASSLDRGNSPLHF.